The 18 T cell receptor beta chains in this list originate from one sample, sequenced in a study of cytomegalovirus exposure and HLA in healthy donors. The assay was immunoSEQ multiplex PCR, and TCRdb's table has in-frame clones only and misses some. Here the sample spans about 170,000 clones, 85% to 90% being singletons. The sequencing sample was made of PBMCs. These receptor sequences come from a man aged 18 to 29 in good health and CMV-seropositive.

This chain connects TRBV18 to TRBJ2-6, with a tentative D call TRBD1 (6 bases). Trimming removed 8 bases at V and 4 bases at J, with 18 bases between. CDR1 KGHSH and CDR2 LQKENI come from the germline V gene. The CDR3 totals 16 residues. CDR3 bases: TGTGCCAGCCCCCCAGAGGGGGTCCCGGGGGCCAACGTCCTGACTTTC. It yields the protein CASPPEGVPGANVLTF.

The chain employs TRBV7-2 and TRBJ2-3; 13 positions match TRBD2. V was clipped by 5 bases and J by 2 bases; unmatched bases: 4. Germline V CDR1 and CDR2: SGHTA, FQGNSA. CDR3 size: 16 residues. The CDR3 protein is CASSAGLAGYTDTQYF. The CDR3 DNA reads as TGTGCCAGCAGCGCGGGACTAGCGGGATACACAGATACGCAGTATTTT. The whole variable domain, remainder taken from reference TRBV7-2 and TRBJ2-3, is GAGVSQSPSNKVTEKGKDVELRCDPISGHTALYWYRQSLGQGLEFLIYFQGNSAPDKSGLPSDRFSAERTGGSVSTLTIQRTQQEDSAVYLCASSAGLAGYTDTQYFGPGTRLTVL.

The table lists this clone with a count of one. The chain is built from TRBV10-3 and TRBJ2-3; 13 bases match TRBD2. V dropped 8 bases and J dropped 6; count of bases not matched to a gene: 11. The germline V gene has CDR1 ENHRY and CDR2 SYGVKD. The CDR3 is 16 amino acids. The CDR3 DNA sequence: TGTGCCATCGCAACCGGGACTAGCGGGAAGGGGGATACGCAGTATTTT. It yields the protein CAIATGTSGKGDTQYF.

V and J are TRBV4-1 and TRBJ2-2; 9 nucleotides agree with TRBD1. Germline loops: CDR1 MGHRA, CDR2 YSYEKL. The CDR3 loop spans 16 amino acids. V trimming: 4 bases; J trimming: 8 bases; junction bases outside the gene matches: 11. The CDR3 here is CASSRPGTGNIGELFF. Written as DNA, the CDR3 is TGCGCCAGCAGCCGCCCCGGGACAGGGAATATAGGGGAGCTGTTTTTT.

The V gene is TRBV25-1, the J gene TRBJ2-1; D may be TRBD2 (6 bases). In germline, CDR1 is MGHDK, CDR2 SYGVNS. The CDR3 is 14 amino acids. V was cut by 2 bases and J by 2 bases, with 7 bases left in between. The CDR3 here is CASSEGGTYNEQFF. CDR3 DNA sequence: TGTGCCAGCAGTGAAGGGGGGACCTACAATGAGCAGTTCTTC.

The chain joins TRBV6-6 to TRBJ1-5; TRBD1 matches 9 bases. Germline V gene sequence: CDR1 MNHNY, CDR2 SVGAGI (reference sequence). The CDR3 is 13 amino acids. Losses at the gene ends were 5 bases for V and 7 bases for J; bases not matched to a gene: 3. The CDR3 DNA reads as TGTGCCAGCAGTACGACAGGGGGACAGCCCCAGCATTTT. Translated, it gives CASSTTGGQPQHF.

This clone was seen just once. Here the CDR3 reads CASSLRPRRGTEAFF. In nucleotides, the CDR3 is TGTGCCAGCAGCTTGCGTCCCCGACGGGGCACTGAAGCTTTCTTT. The chain joins TRBV5-6 to TRBJ1-1; D not resolved. Germline assignment: CDR1 SGHDT and CDR2 YYEEEE. Deletions cut 1 base from V and 4 bases from J, with 14 bases between. The CDR3 consists of 15 residues. Drawing the rest from reference TRBV5-6 and TRBJ1-1, the complete variable domain is DAGVTQSPTHLIKTRGQQVTLRCSPKSGHDTVSWYQQALGQGPQFIFQYYEEEERQRGNFPDRFSGHQFPNYSSELNVNALLLGDSALYLCASSLRPRRGTEAFFGQGTRLTVV.

The gene calls are TRBV7-2 and TRBJ2-5; D might be TRBD2 (6 bases). This CDR3 has 13 residues. The germline CDR1 and CDR2 sequences are SGHTA and FQGNSA. V lost 1 base and J 5 bases, leaving 8 bases between the germline ends. DNA of the CDR3: TGTGCCAGCAGCTTAGTGGGGAGGGAGACCCAGTACTTC. Its translation: CASSLVGRETQYF.

The chain has TRBV5-1 and TRBJ2-5, with D perhaps matching TRBD2 (6 bases). The CDR3 covers 16 residues. Trimming pared 0 bases from V and 3 bases from J, leaving 15 bases between. CDR1 and CDR2 from the germline V gene are SGHRS and YFSETQ. CDR3 coding DNA: TGCGCCAGCAGCTTGGTCGGGGGAGTGTCAAAAGAGACCCAGTACTTC. It codes for CASSLVGGVSKETQYF.

The V call is TRBV7-6, the J call TRBJ1-1, with D possibly being TRBD1 (5 bases). V shed 2 bases and J shed 4 bases, with 11 bases lying between them. In germline, CDR1 is SGHVS, CDR2 FNYEAQ. This CDR3 comprises 14 residues. CDR3 residues: CASSLRRGGTEAFF. DNA for the CDR3: TGTGCCAGCAGCTTAAGGAGGGGCGGCACTGAAGCTTTCTTT.

The chain employs TRBV27 and TRBJ2-1, with TRBD1 identical over 9 bases. The J segment lost 5 bases and the V segment lost 7 bases, leaving 6 bases of the junction unmatched. The germline V gene has CDR1 MNHEY and CDR2 SMNVEV (reference sequence). The length of the CDR3 is 14 residues. The CDR3 DNA follows: TGTGCCAGCATAGACAGGGGGGGGGACAATGAGCAGTTCTTC. Translated: CASIDRGGDNEQFF.

The chain uses TRBV9 and TRBJ2-5, with D hard to call. The V and J ends lost 4 bases and 1 base respectively, with 11 bases between them. The CDR3 length is 14 residues. Germline lookup yields CDR1 SGDLS and CDR2 YYNGEE. The CDR3 coding sequence is TGTGCCAGCAGCCGAACGTCAGGCCAAGAGACCCAGTACTTC. Protein: CASSRTSGQETQYF. Variable domain in full (rest from reference TRBV9 and TRBJ2-5): DSGVTQTPKHLITATGQRVTLRCSPRSGDLSVYWYQQSLDQGLQFLIQYYNGEERAKGNILERFSAQQFPDLHSELNLSSLELGDSALYFCASSRTSGQETQYFGPGTRLLVL.

The rearrangement links TRBV27 to TRBJ1-4; TRBD1 matches at 7 bases. This CDR3 region has 17 residues. V lost 5 bases to trimming and J lost 2 bases; unmatched junction nucleotides: 11. Per the germline V gene, CDR1 is MNHEY and CDR2 is SMNVEV (reference sequence). For the CDR3, the DNA is TGTGCCAGCAGTACCAGACAGGGTTGGGGGACTAATGAAAAACTGTTTTTT. It codes for CASSTRQGWGTNEKLFF.

This clone was detected once. The chain has TRBV6-1 and TRBJ1-2, with 7 bases lining up with TRBD1. CDR1 and CDR2 (germline): MNHNS, SASEGT. The CDR3 is made up of 15 amino acids. V lost 3 bases to trimming and J lost 0 bases; unmatched junction nucleotides: 4. The CDR3 nucleotides are TGTGCCAGCAGTGAGCCGACAGGGCCTAACTATGGCTACACCTTC. Protein sequence: CASSEPTGPNYGYTF.

This chain uses TRBV11-1 with TRBJ2-1, with 9 bases lining up with TRBD2. CDR3 size: 15 residues. V lost 1 base to trimming and J lost 2 bases; unmatched junction nucleotides: 0. Looked up from germline, CDR1 is SGHAT and CDR2 is FQDESV (reference sequence). CDR3 DNA sequence: TGTGCCAGCAGCTTAGTAGCGGGAGCCTACAATGAGCAGTTCTTC. Protein: CASSLVAGAYNEQFF.

This clone was found a few times. The chain employs TRBV5-6 and TRBJ2-1; unclear D gene. V was pared by 4 bases and J by 9 bases, with 14 bases between. Germline V CDR1 and CDR2: SGHDT, YYEEEE. The CDR3 is made up of 13 amino acids. The CDR3 loop is CASSPTTNLEQFF. CDR3 bases: TGTGCCAGCAGCCCAACTACCAACCTTGAGCAGTTCTTC.

The chain recombines TRBV19 with TRBJ1-2; 7 bases agree with TRBD1. Trimming removed 6 bases from V and 4 bases from J; junction bases left unmatched: 8. This CDR3 is 14 amino acids long. Germline CDR1 is LNHDA and CDR2 is SQIVND (reference sequence). The CDR3 region is CASSDGQASYGYTF. As DNA, the CDR3 is TGTGCCAGTAGCGATGGACAGGCTTCCTATGGCTACACCTTC.

The V gene is TRBV10-3, the J gene TRBJ1-1; TRBD1 matches 8 bases. V dropped 10 bases and J dropped 2; count of bases not matched to a gene: 6. This CDR3 has 13 residues. Germline-derived CDR1 and CDR2 are ENHRY and SYGVKD. The CDR3 DNA reads TGTGCCACTTATGGACAGGGTAACACTGAAGCTTTCTTT. Protein product: CATYGQGNTEAFF.